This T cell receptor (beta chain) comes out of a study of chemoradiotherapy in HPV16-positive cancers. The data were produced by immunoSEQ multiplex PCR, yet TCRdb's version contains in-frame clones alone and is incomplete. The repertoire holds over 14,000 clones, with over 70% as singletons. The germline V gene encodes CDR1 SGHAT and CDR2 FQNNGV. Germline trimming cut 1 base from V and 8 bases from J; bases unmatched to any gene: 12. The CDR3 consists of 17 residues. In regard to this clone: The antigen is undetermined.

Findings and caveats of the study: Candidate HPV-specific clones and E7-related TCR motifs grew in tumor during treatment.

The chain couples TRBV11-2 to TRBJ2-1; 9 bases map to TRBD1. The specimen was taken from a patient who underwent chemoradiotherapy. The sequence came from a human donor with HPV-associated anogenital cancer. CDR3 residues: CASSLGVGTGKADEQFF. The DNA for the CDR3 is TGTGCCAGCAGCTTAGGGGTCGGGACAGGGAAGGCCGATGAGCAGTTCTTC.